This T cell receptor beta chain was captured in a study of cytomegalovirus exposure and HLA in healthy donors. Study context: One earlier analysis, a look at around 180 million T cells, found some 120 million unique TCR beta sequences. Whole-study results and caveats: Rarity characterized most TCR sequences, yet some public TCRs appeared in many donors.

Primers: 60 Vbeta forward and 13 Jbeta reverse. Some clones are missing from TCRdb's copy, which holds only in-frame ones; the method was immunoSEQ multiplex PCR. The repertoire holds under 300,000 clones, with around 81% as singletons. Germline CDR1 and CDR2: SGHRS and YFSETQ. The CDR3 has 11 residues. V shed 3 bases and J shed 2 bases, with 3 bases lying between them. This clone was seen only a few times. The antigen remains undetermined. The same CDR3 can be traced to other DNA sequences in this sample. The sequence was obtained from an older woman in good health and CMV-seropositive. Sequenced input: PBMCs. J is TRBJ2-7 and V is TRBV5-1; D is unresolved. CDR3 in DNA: TGCGCCAGCAGCTCCACCTACGAGCAGTACTTC. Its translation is CASSSTYEQYF.